Presented here are 10 T cell receptor beta chains from one specimen sequenced in a study of naive and memory T cell subsets. General study results and limits: Possibly reflecting memory cells re-expressing CD45RA, a few larger clonotypes occurred in naive repertoires, especially CD8.

These receptors have no known antigen. Both TRBC1 and TRBC2 were covered by a beta constant-region primer of two equimolar oligonucleotides. Four rounds of PCR amplified the ligated cDNA using nested alpha and beta constant-region primers plus SP2. TCRdb itself ran the UMI-ligation and nested PCR reads through MiXCR, one entry per CDR3 protein. In the table there are 95,000 to 110,000 distinct CDR3 sequences, approximately 15% of which are singletons. Sequencing was done on a sample of naive CD8+ T cells from blood. The source is a human donor in good health.

This clonotype was detected only a few times. The chain combines TRBV7-9 with TRBJ2-2; D perhaps matches TRBD2 (7 bases). Trimming removed 5 bases from V and 5 bases from J, with 18 bases in between. This CDR3 has 16 amino acids. The germline V gene encodes CDR1 SEHNR and CDR2 FQNEAQ (reference sequence). The CDR3 sequence is CASSDHREGWTGELFF. The CDR3 coding sequence is TGTGCCAGCAGCGACCACAGGGAGGGGTGGACCGGGGAGCTGTTTTTT.

This clonotype occurred a few times. CDR3 protein: CASSQSGPYGYTF. The CDR3, as DNA: TGTGCCAGCAGCCAATCAGGCCCCTATGGCTACACCTTC. The chain is built from TRBV14 and TRBJ1-2; D ambiguous. Per the germline V gene, CDR1 is SGHDN and CDR2 is FVKESK. This CDR3 comprises 13 residues. V was shortened by 2 bases and J by 4 bases, with 8 bases between the two germline ends.

This clonotype has a count of ten or more. The chain joins TRBV12-3 or TRBV12-4 to TRBJ2-1, with TRBD2 matching 9 bases. With V trimmed by 6 bases and J by 5 bases, 8 bases remained unmatched. This CDR3 has 15 residues. The CDR3 loop is CASRTGLATNNEQFF. Written as DNA, the CDR3 is TGTGCCAGCAGAACGGGACTAGCCACGAACAATGAGCAGTTCTTC.

This clonotype showed up many times. The chain has TRBV20-1 and TRBJ2-5; D gene unclear. V was shortened by 6 bases and J by 1 base, with 12 bases between the two germline ends. The germline V gene encodes CDR1 DFQATT and CDR2 SNEGSKA (reference sequence). There are 13 residues in the CDR3. CDR3 nucleotides: TGCAGTGCCCCTCCCTTGTTCCAAGAGACCCAGTACTTC. Protein sequence: CSAPPLFQETQYF.

The sample holds a few counts of this clonotype. V usage is TRBV12-3 or TRBV12-4 and J usage is TRBJ2-1, with D possibly TRBD1 on 6 matching bases. The CDR3 runs 14 residues. Between the trimmed V and J ends, which lost 5 bases and 8 bases, there was a span of 16 bases. This CDR3 is CASSLDSQGYEQFF. The CDR3 region has the DNA TGTGCCAGCAGTCTAGATTCACAGGGCTATGAGCAGTTCTTC.

The CDR3 loop reads CASSSYPTGKWRGYTF. In DNA, the CDR3 is TGTGCCAGCAGCTCCTACCCGACAGGGAAGTGGCGTGGCTACACCTTC. The rearrangement links TRBV7-2 to TRBJ1-2; 7 bases are shared with TRBD1. V gave up 4 bases and J gave up 7 bases; unmatched junction bases: 15. Germline V gene sequence: CDR1 SGHTA, CDR2 FQGNSA. The CDR3 consists of 16 residues.

The chain uses TRBV20-1 and TRBJ2-7; 7 nucleotides agree with TRBD1. V trimming: 2 bases; J trimming: 5 bases; junction bases outside the gene matches: 12. The CDR3 extends over 15 amino acids. From germline, CDR1 is DFQATT and CDR2 SNEGSKA (reference sequence). CDR3: CSARTKDREWDEQYF. The CDR3 DNA reads TGCAGTGCTAGAACCAAAGACAGGGAGTGGGACGAGCAGTACTTC.

This clonotype has a count of ten or more. The genes are TRBV5-5 and TRBJ1-1; no definite D call. Trimming took off 4 bases at V and 2 bases at J, with 9 bases between the two ends. The CDR3 runs to 13 residues. The V gene's germline CDR1 is SGHKS and CDR2 YYEKEE (reference sequence). CDR3 protein: CASSPAGNTEAFF. The CDR3 DNA reads TGTGCCAGCAGCCCGGCAGGAAACACTGAAGCTTTCTTT.

The chain links TRBV9 to TRBJ2-7; 9 nucleotides align to TRBD1. This CDR3 is built from 13 residues. CDR1 and CDR2 from the germline V gene are SGDLS and YYNGEE. J lost 5 bases, V lost 3 bases, and 3 bases had no gene match. The CDR3 is CASSGGQGDEQYF. CDR3 sequence (DNA): TGTGCCAGCAGCGGGGGACAGGGAGACGAGCAGTACTTC.

The sample holds a few counts of this clonotype. The rearrangement joins TRBV29-1 to TRBJ2-1, with D hard to call. Trimming removed 4 bases from V and 4 bases from J, with 11 bases in between. The CDR3 has 13 residues. The germline gives CDR1 SQVTM, CDR2 ANQGSEA. CDR3 region: CSVVYLPYNEQFF. CDR3 nucleotides: TGCAGCGTTGTTTACTTACCATACAATGAGCAGTTCTTC.